Detailed here is one T cell receptor (beta chain). Its antigen is as yet unknown. Genomic DNA (from each subset) was split evenly across several immunoSEQ plates. Here immunoSEQ multiplex PCR was the method, and the copy in TCRdb shows in-frame clones only, minus some. This sample has 2 million to 2.5 million clones; more than 80% occur once, and the top ten carry about 0.37%. This sample is part of a study of shared clonotypes between healthy human individuals. Study results and caveats: Since donors were few, the genetic and exposure-history diversity represented was limited. The sole specimen, blood, was sampled, and tissue repertoires likely differ. Sharing across several donors was seen in 5% to 5.5% of naive CD4 clonotypes.

The germline gives CDR1 LGHNT, CDR2 FRNRAP. This CDR3 is 13 amino acids long. The germline V and J ends were trimmed by 9 bases and 0 bases, with 12 bases remaining between them. This TCR was sampled from a man aged 18 to 30 in good health. Some clones in this sample may be carry-over from other donors' samples. The chain links TRBV12-5 to TRBJ2-7, with D perhaps TRBD1 or TRBD2 (5 bases each). Sequencing was done on a sample of naive CD4+ T cells from PBMCs. Subset: CD45RA+ positively selected. The CDR3 bases are TGTGCTAGCCACCGAGGGGACTCCTACGAGCAGTACTTC. Its translation: CASHRGDSYEQYF.